The next 27 T cell receptor beta chains were all read from a single sample in a study of shared clonotypes between healthy human individuals. Generated by immunoSEQ multiplex PCR, the TCRdb table keeps only in-frame clones and is missing some. The sample has some 2.1 million clones, 90% to 95% seen once. The sequenced material came from naive CD4+ T cells sorted from blood. Described subset: CD45RA+ positively selected. Receptor source: a man younger than 35 in good health.

The chain's CDR3 is CASSLDSGGAYGYTF. The CDR3 DNA reads TGCGCCAGCAGCTTGGACTCCGGGGGCGCCTATGGCTACACCTTC. This chain links TRBV5-1 with TRBJ1-2; a possible D gene is TRBD1 (6 bases). Germline V gene lookup returns CDR1 SGHRS and CDR2 YFSETQ. Trimming shortened V by 0 bases and J by 4 bases, and 13 bases separated the two germline ends. CDR3 size: 15 residues. Filled out from reference TRBV5-1 and TRBJ1-2, the complete variable domain reads KAGVTQTPRYLIKTRGQQVTLSCSPISGHRSVSWYQQTPGQGLQFLFEYFSETQRNKGNFPGRFSGRQFSNSRSEMNVSTLELGDSALYLCASSLDSGGAYGYTFGSGTRLTVV.

This clone was picked up one time. This sequence joins TRBV6-6 and TRBJ2-7; 11 nucleotides agree with TRBD2. V gave up 5 bases and J gave up 2 bases; unmatched junction bases: 5. The CDR3 runs 15 residues. Per germline, CDR1 MNHNY and CDR2 SVGAGI (reference sequence). In nucleotides, the CDR3 is TGTGCCAGCAGTCTGATAGCGGGAGGGACCTACGAGCAGTACTTC. This encodes CASSLIAGGTYEQYF.

The chain employs TRBV30 and TRBJ2-1; D possibly matches TRBD1 or TRBD2 (5 bases each). The CDR3 extends over 13 amino acids. Germline V gene data show CDR1 as GTSNPN and CDR2 as SVGIG (reference sequence). V gave up 3 bases and J gave up 9 bases, with 15 bases separating them. CDR3 nucleotide sequence: TGTGCCTGGAGGAGGGGCCCTTCGGGTGAGCAGTTCTTC. Amino acid sequence: CAWRRGPSGEQFF.

The CDR3 loop is CASSLGELRGYEQYF. As DNA, the CDR3 is TGTGCCAGCAGCTTAGGGGAACTGCGGGGCTACGAGCAGTACTTC. This chain links TRBV7-2 with TRBJ2-7; D is perhaps TRBD2 (6 bases). V dropped 1 base and J dropped 3 bases, with 13 bases sitting between them. Looked up from germline, CDR1 is SGHTA and CDR2 is FQGNSA. The CDR3 has 15 residues.

This clone came up once. The chain carries TRBV6-6 and TRBJ1-1; 8 positions match TRBD1. V shed 4 bases, J shed 4 bases, and the junction held 8 bases outside the gene matches. CDR3 length: 15 residues. CDR1 and CDR2 (germline): MNHNY, SVGAGI (reference sequence). Written as DNA, the CDR3 is TGTGCCAGCAGTTTCCACGGACAGGGAACCACTGAAGCTTTCTTT. This encodes CASSFHGQGTTEAFF.

The chain links TRBV6-5 to TRBJ1-5; D gene ambiguous. This CDR3 contains 15 residues. Trimming removed 2 bases at V and 7 bases at J, with 15 bases between. Germline V gives CDR1 MNHEY, CDR2 SVGAGI. CDR3 in amino acids: CASSYPIGDGQPQHF. The CDR3 DNA reads TGTGCCAGCAGTTACCCGATCGGGGATGGCCAGCCCCAGCATTTT.

This clone was seen once. The CDR3 here is CASSSTGTGSSYEQYF. For the CDR3, the DNA is TGTGCCAGCAGCAGTACCGGGACGGGGAGTTCCTACGAGCAGTACTTC. This sequence joins TRBV7-9 and TRBJ2-7; D is possibly TRBD1 or TRBD2 (5 bases each). The CDR3 runs 16 residues. The germline gives CDR1 SEHNR, CDR2 FQNEAQ (reference sequence). V lost 5 bases to trimming and J lost 1 base, with 18 bases between them.

This chain links TRBV4-3 with TRBJ1-4; weak D call: TRBD1 (5 bases). The CDR3 loop spans 17 amino acids. The ends were cut back, 0 bases at V and 0 bases at J, with 11 bases in the middle. The germline V gene encodes CDR1 LGHNA and CDR2 YSLEER. The CDR3 DNA reads as TGCGCCAGCAGCCAAGACAGGGCCCTTTCAACTAATGAAAAACTGTTTTTT. It yields the protein CASSQDRALSTNEKLFF.

This chain connects TRBV19 to TRBJ1-1; a possible D gene is TRBD1 (5 bases). Per the germline V gene, CDR1 is LNHDA and CDR2 is SQIVND (reference sequence). V dropped 4 bases and J dropped 3 bases, with 12 bases sitting between them. This CDR3 contains 14 residues. This CDR3 is CASSRRGGDTEAFF. In DNA form, the CDR3 reads TGTGCCAGTAGTAGAAGGGGAGGGGACACTGAAGCTTTCTTT.

The V gene is TRBV29-1, the J gene TRBJ2-3; 8 bases are a match to TRBD2. The CDR3 runs to 14 residues. The J segment lost 6 bases and the V segment lost 5 bases, leaving 10 bases of the junction unmatched. CDR1 and CDR2 from the germline V gene are SQVTM and ANQGSEA. Here the CDR3 reads CSVSGGALPDTQYF. The CDR3 bases are TGCAGCGTTTCGGGGGGGGCCCTTCCGGATACGCAGTATTTT.

V usage is TRBV6-5 and J usage is TRBJ1-1; D is unclear. V was cut by 2 bases and J by 0 bases, with 7 bases left in between. Germline V CDR1 and CDR2: MNHEY, SVGAGI. The CDR3 is 14 residues long. The CDR3 nucleotides are TGTGCCAGCAGTTACGGGATCATGAACACTGAAGCTTTCTTT. Encoded protein: CASSYGIMNTEAFF.

This chain connects TRBV4-3 to TRBJ1-1, with 7 bases matching TRBD1. With V trimmed by 0 bases and J by 11 bases, 12 bases remained unmatched. Germline V CDR1 and CDR2: LGHNA, YSLEER. This CDR3 contains 15 residues. The CDR3 sequence is CASSQDRGGLDMAFF. CDR3 sequence (DNA): TGCGCCAGCAGCCAAGATAGAGGGGGCCTTGATATGGCTTTCTTT.

Concerning this clone itself: One base away lies a much larger clone, so this may be a sequencing read error. The same CDR3 can be traced to other DNA sequences in this sample. The rearrangement links TRBV13 to TRBJ2-7; D ambiguous. Looked up from germline, CDR1 is PRHDT and CDR2 is FYEKMQ (reference sequence). Trimming removed 2 bases from V and 1 base from J, with 0 bases in between. This CDR3 has 11 amino acids. This CDR3 is CASSLSYEQYF. In DNA form, the CDR3 reads TGTGCCAGCAGCTTATCCTACGAGCAGTACTTC.

The chain recombines TRBV10-1 with TRBJ2-3; 11 bases are shared with TRBD2. With V trimmed by 0 bases and J by 4 bases, 3 bases remained unmatched. Per germline, CDR1 WNHNN and CDR2 SYGVQD (reference sequence). The CDR3 contains 16 residues. CDR3 amino acids: CASSESLAGASDTQYF. Written as DNA, the CDR3 is TGCGCCAGCAGTGAGTCACTAGCGGGAGCTTCAGATACGCAGTATTTT.

V and J are TRBV6-1 and TRBJ2-5; unclear D gene. Germline CDR1 MNHNS, CDR2 SASEGT. The CDR3 sequence is 15 residues long. The V end was cut by 2 bases, the J end by 7 bases, with 17 bases between. The CDR3 DNA reads as TGTGCCAGCAGTGAACTTCGGGCAGCCGGTGGGACCCAGTACTTC. It is translated as CASSELRAAGGTQYF.

The genes are TRBV27 and TRBJ2-5; D is uncertain. CDR1 and CDR2 (germline): MNHEY, SMNVEV (reference sequence). V lost 5 bases to trimming and J lost 5 bases, with 12 bases between them. The CDR3 is 13 amino acids. DNA of the CDR3: TGTGCCAGCAGTCAAAGTCATCTTGAGACCCAGTACTTC. Residues: CASSQSHLETQYF.

The chain carries TRBV9 and TRBJ1-1; no reliable D call. Trimming took off 0 bases at V and 4 bases at J, with 13 bases between the two ends. Germline V gene data show CDR1 as SGDLS and CDR2 as YYNGEE. The CDR3 loop spans 15 amino acids. CDR3: CASSVDPAIGTEAFF. CDR3 coding DNA: TGTGCCAGCAGCGTAGACCCCGCCATTGGCACTGAAGCTTTCTTT.

The chain has TRBV28 and TRBJ1-5; maybe TRBD1 (6 bases). The length of the CDR3 is 19 residues. Germline values: CDR1 MDHEN, CDR2 SYDVKM. The V gene lost 2 bases and the J gene lost 4 bases, with 24 bases spanning the gap. CDR3 sequence reads: CASSLTLIPRGTENQPQHF. DNA of the CDR3: TGTGCCAGCAGTTTAACATTAATCCCTAGGGGGACTGAGAATCAGCCCCAGCATTTT.

The genes are TRBV5-6 and TRBJ1-1; the match to TRBD1 covers 7 bases. CDR1 and CDR2 (germline): SGHDT, YYEEEE. V dropped 2 bases and J dropped 6; count of bases not matched to a gene: 1. CDR3 length: 12 residues. In nucleotides, the CDR3 is TGTGCCAGCAGCTTAGGGGGCCCTGAAGCTTTCTTT. Encoded protein: CASSLGGPEAFF.

This clone was recorded once. This may stem from a read error, because a much larger clone lies one nucleotide away. This chain connects TRBV29-1 to TRBJ2-3; weak D call: TRBD1 (5 bases). Germline V gene data show CDR1 as SQVTM and CDR2 as ANQGSEA. Trimming left V 3 bases short and J 4 bases short, with 8 bases between. The CDR3 sequence is 12 residues long. The CDR3 DNA is TGCAGCGTTGATCAGGGCGCAGATACGCAGTATTTT. Amino acids: CSVDQGADTQYF.

This chain uses TRBV25-1 with TRBJ1-6; 8 bases are a match to TRBD1. With 4 bases clipped from V and 7 bases from J, the junction kept 3 bases outside the gene matches. This CDR3 comprises 14 residues. Germline V gene data show CDR1 as MGHDK and CDR2 as SYGVNS. The CDR3 nucleotides are TGTGCCAGCAGTGGCGACAGGGGAAATTCACCCCTCCACTTT. Its translation: CASSGDRGNSPLHF.

This chain connects TRBV18 to TRBJ1-1; D is ambiguous. This CDR3 comprises 14 residues. V was shortened by 3 bases and J by 5 bases, with 13 bases between the two germline ends. Germline V gene sequence: CDR1 KGHSH, CDR2 LQKENI. The CDR3 protein is CASSPSFGRTEAFF. The CDR3, as DNA: TGTGCCAGCTCACCTAGTTTCGGGAGGACTGAAGCTTTCTTT.

The chain joins TRBV6-1 to TRBJ2-7; D gene ambiguous. CDR1 and CDR2 (germline): MNHNS, SASEGT. Trimming removed 6 bases at V and 3 bases at J, with 9 bases between. The CDR3 runs 12 residues. CDR3 sequence: CASSNGNYEQYF. The CDR3 DNA reads TGTGCCAGCAGCAACGGAAACTACGAGCAGTACTTC.

V usage is TRBV18 and J usage is TRBJ2-7; tentatively, D is TRBD1 (5 bases). In germline, CDR1 is KGHSH, CDR2 LQKENI. The CDR3 consists of 15 residues. V was pared by 2 bases and J by 2 bases, with 13 bases between. The CDR3, as DNA: TGTGCCAGCTCACCAGGGGCAGGGCAGCCCTACGAGCAGTACTTC. Protein sequence: CASSPGAGQPYEQYF.

The chain links TRBV19 to TRBJ2-5; D possibly matches TRBD1 or TRBD2 (5 bases each). V was trimmed by 4 bases and J by 7 bases, leaving 13 bases between them. Germline V gene lookup returns CDR1 LNHDA and CDR2 SQIVND (reference sequence). The CDR3 length is 13 residues. CDR3 in amino acids: CASSTGTVGTQYF. CDR3 DNA sequence: TGTGCCAGTAGTACCGGGACGGTCGGGACCCAGTACTTC.

The J gene is TRBJ1-3, the V gene TRBV7-2; D unresolved. Germline V gene lookup returns CDR1 SGHTA and CDR2 FQGNSA. V lost 1 base to trimming and J lost 4 bases, with 17 bases between them. The CDR3 loop spans 17 amino acids. The CDR3 loop is CASSLDYRSGLGNTIYF. As DNA, the CDR3 is TGTGCCAGCAGCTTAGATTATAGGTCGGGCCTGGGAAACACCATATATTTT.

The chain joins TRBV6-5 to TRBJ2-1, with 9 bases matching TRBD1. The trim removed 6 bases at V and 3 bases at J, leaving 6 bases unmatched. Germline V gene lookup returns CDR1 MNHEY and CDR2 SVGAGI. The CDR3 has 15 amino acids. In DNA, the CDR3 is TGTGCCAGCAGCCGACCGACAGGGGGCTACAATGAGCAGTTCTTC. This gives the protein CASSRPTGGYNEQFF.